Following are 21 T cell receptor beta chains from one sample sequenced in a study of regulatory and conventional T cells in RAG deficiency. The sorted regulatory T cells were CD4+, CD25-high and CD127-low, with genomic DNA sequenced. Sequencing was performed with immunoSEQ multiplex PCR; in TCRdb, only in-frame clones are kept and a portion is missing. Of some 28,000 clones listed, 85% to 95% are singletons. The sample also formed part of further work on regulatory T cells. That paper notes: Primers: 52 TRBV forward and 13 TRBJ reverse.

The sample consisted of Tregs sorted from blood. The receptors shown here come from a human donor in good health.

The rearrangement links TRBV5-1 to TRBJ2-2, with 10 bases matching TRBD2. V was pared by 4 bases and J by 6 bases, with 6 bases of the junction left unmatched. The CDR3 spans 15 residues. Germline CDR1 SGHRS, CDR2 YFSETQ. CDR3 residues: CASSPAGGPSGELFF. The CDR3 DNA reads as TGCGCCAGCAGCCCAGCGGGGGGGCCCTCCGGGGAGCTGTTTTTT.

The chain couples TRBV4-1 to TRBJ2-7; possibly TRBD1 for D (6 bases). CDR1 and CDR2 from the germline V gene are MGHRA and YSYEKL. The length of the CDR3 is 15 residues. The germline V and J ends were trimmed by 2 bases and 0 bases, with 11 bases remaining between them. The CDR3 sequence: CASSQKQGFSYEQYF. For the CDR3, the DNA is TGCGCCAGCAGCCAAAAGCAGGGGTTCTCCTACGAGCAGTACTTC.

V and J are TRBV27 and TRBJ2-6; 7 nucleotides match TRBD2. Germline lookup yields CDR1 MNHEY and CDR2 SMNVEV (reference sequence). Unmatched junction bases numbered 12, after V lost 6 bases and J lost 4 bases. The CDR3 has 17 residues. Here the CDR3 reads CASSPRASGVGANVLTF. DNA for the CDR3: TGTGCCAGCAGCCCCCGAGCCAGCGGGGTAGGGGCCAACGTCCTGACTTTC.

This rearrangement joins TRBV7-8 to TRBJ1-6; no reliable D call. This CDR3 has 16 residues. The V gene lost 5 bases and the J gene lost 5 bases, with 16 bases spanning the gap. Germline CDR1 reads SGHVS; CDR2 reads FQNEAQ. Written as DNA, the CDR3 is TGTGCCAGCAGCCGGCGAGGCAGGATGGATAATTCACCCCTCCACTTT. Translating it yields CASSRRGRMDNSPLHF. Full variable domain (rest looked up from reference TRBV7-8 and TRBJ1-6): GAGVSQSPRYKVAKRGQDVALRCDPISGHVSLFWYQQALGQGPEFLTYFQNEAQLDKSGLPSDRFFAERPEGSVSTLKIQRTQQEDSAVYLCASSRRGRMDNSPLHFGNGTRLTVT.

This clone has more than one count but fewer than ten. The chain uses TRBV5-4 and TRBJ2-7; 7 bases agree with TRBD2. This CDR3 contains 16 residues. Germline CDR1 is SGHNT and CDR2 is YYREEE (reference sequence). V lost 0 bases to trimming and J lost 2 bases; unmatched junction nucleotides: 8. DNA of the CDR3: TGTGCCAGCAGCTTGGATATGCGGGGGACGACCTACGAGCAGTACTTC. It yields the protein CASSLDMRGTTYEQYF.

The CDR3 reads CASSPTANYGYTF. CDR3 DNA sequence: TGTGCCAGCAGTCCTACAGCTAACTATGGCTACACCTTC. The chain is built from TRBV6-4 and TRBJ1-2; the D is unclear. Germline CDR1 and CDR2: MRHNA and SNTAGT. This CDR3 has 13 residues. V was pared by 5 bases and J by 0 bases, with 7 bases between.

DNA for the CDR3: TGTGCCACCGCCGGGGCCATGAACACTGAAGCTTTCTTT. This codes for CATAGAMNTEAFF. This chain connects TRBV10-3 to TRBJ1-1, with a weak D call TRBD1 (5 bases). Trimming stripped 10 bases from V and 0 bases from J, with 12 bases between. Germline V gene lookup returns CDR1 ENHRY and CDR2 SYGVKD. The CDR3 contains 13 residues.

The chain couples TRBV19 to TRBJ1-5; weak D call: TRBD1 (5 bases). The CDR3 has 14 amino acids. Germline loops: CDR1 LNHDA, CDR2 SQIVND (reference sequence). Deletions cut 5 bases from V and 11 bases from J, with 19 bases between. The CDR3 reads CASSYTGTVRTQHF. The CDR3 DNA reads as TGTGCCAGTAGTTATACAGGTACCGTCAGGACCCAGCATTTT. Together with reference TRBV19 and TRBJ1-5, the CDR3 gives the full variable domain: DGGITQSPKYLFRKEGQNVTLSCEQNLNHDAMYWYRQDPGQGLRLIYYSQIVNDFQKGDIAEGYSVSREKKESFPLTVTSAQKNPTAFYLCASSYTGTVRTQHFGDGTRLSIL.

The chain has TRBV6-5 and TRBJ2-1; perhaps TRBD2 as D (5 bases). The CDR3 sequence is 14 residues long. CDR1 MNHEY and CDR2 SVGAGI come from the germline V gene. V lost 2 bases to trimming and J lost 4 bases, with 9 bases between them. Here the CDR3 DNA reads TGTGCCAGCAGTTACGCCCCGGGGTACAATGAGCAGTTCTTC. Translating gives CASSYAPGYNEQFF.

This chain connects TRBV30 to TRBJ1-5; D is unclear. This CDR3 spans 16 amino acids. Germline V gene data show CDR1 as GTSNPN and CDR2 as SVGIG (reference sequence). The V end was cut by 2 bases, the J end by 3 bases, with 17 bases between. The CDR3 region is CAWSPPFRRINQPQHF. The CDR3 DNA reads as TGTGCCTGGAGTCCTCCGTTTAGGCGGATCAATCAGCCCCAGCATTTT.

The CDR3 here is CASSPSRETEAFF. The CDR3 nucleotides read TGTGCCAGCAGCCCCAGCAGGGAAACTGAAGCTTTCTTT. The chain joins TRBV9 to TRBJ1-1, with D possibly being TRBD1 (5 bases). Trimming pared 4 bases from V and 5 bases from J, leaving 12 bases between. This CDR3 has 13 residues. Germline CDR1 is SGDLS and CDR2 is YYNGEE.

In DNA, the CDR3 is TGTGCCAGCTCACCGATGGACGGACATAGAATTGAAAAACTGTTTTTT. Translating it yields CASSPMDGHRIEKLFF. This sequence joins TRBV18 and TRBJ1-4; D perhaps matches TRBD1 (5 bases). Trimming shortened V by 3 bases and J by 7 bases, and 18 bases separated the two germline ends. CDR1 and CDR2 (germline): KGHSH, LQKENI. The CDR3 is made up of 16 amino acids.

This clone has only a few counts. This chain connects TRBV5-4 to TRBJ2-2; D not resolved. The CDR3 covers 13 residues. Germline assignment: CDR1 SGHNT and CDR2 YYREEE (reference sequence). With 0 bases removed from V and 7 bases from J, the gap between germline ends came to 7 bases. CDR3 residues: CASSLVVGGELFF. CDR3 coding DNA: TGTGCCAGCAGCTTGGTAGTCGGCGGGGAGCTGTTTTTT.

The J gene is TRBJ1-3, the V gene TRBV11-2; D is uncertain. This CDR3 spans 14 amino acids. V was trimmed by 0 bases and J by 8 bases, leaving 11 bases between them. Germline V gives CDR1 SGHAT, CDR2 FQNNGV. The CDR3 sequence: CASSLDLRQDTIYF. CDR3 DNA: TGTGCCAGCAGCTTAGATCTAAGGCAGGACACCATATATTTT.

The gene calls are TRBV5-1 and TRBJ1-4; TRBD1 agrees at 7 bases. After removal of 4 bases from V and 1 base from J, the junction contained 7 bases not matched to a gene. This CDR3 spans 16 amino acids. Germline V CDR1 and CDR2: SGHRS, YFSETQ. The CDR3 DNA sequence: TGCGCCAGCAGCCGACAGGGAGGTGGAACTAATGAAAAACTGTTTTTT. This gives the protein CASSRQGGGTNEKLFF.

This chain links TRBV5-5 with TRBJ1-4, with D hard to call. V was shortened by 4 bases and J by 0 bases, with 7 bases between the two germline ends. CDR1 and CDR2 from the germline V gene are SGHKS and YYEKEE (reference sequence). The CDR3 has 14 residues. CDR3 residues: CASSRRATNEKLFF. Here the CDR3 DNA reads TGTGCCAGCAGCCGGAGGGCAACTAATGAAAAACTGTTTTTT.

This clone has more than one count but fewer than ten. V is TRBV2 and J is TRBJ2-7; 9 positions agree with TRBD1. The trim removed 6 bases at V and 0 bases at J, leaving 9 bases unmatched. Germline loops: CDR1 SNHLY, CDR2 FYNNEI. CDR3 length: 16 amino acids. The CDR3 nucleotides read TGTGCCAGCAGAAGATTAGGACAGGGGTTCTCCTACGAGCAGTACTTC. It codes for CASRRLGQGFSYEQYF.

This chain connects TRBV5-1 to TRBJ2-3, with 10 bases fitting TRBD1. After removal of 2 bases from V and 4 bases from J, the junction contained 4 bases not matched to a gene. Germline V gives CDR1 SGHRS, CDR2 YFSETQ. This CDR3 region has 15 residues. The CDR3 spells CASSFPGQGADTQYF. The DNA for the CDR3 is TGCGCCAGCAGCTTCCCCGGACAGGGGGCAGATACGCAGTATTTT.

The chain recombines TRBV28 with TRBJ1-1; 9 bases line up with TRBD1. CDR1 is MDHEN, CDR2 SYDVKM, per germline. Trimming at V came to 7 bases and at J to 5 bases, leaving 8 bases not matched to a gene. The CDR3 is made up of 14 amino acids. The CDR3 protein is CASKPQGARTEAFF. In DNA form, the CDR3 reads TGTGCCAGCAAACCACAGGGGGCGCGGACTGAAGCTTTCTTT.

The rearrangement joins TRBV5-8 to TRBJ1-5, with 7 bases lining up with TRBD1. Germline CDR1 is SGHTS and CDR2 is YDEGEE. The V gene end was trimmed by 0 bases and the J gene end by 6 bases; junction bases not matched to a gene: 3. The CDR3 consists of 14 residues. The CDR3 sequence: CASSLDRGGQPQHF. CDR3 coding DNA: TGTGCCAGCAGCTTGGACAGGGGAGGTCAGCCCCAGCATTTT.

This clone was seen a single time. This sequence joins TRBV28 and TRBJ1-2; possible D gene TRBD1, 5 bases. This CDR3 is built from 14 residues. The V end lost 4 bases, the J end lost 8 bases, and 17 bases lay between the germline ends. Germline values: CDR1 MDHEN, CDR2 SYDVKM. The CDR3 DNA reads TGTGCCAGCAGTTCGGGACTACTCGTCAGGGGCTACACCTTC. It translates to CASSSGLLVRGYTF.